This T cell receptor (beta chain) was recorded in a study of liver allograft versus peripheral blood T cells. Study summary: Recipients' peripheral blood supplied the T cell receptor repertoires against which those in transplanted livers were compared.

Study-wide results and limits: Repertoires of T cell receptors that resided inside liver allografts reportedly differed from those in peripheral blood.

Germline values: CDR1 SGHDN, CDR2 FVKESK. Trimming removed 4 bases from V and 7 bases from J; junction bases left unmatched: 5. This CDR3 has 15 residues. Concerning this clonotype itself: Its target is unknown.

MiXCR, run by TCRdb on the reads, gives a single entry per CDR3 protein. The sample records fewer than 13,000 distinct CDR3 sequences, around a sixth being singletons. This TCR came from a human patient who had a liver transplant. Some T cells may arise from the graft donor. V gene TRBV14 combines with J gene TRBJ2-1; 12 nucleotides line up with TRBD2. CDR3 DNA sequence: TGTGCCAGCAGCCCGACTAGCGGGGGCGGGAATGAGCAGTTCTTC. This codes for CASSPTSGGGNEQFF.